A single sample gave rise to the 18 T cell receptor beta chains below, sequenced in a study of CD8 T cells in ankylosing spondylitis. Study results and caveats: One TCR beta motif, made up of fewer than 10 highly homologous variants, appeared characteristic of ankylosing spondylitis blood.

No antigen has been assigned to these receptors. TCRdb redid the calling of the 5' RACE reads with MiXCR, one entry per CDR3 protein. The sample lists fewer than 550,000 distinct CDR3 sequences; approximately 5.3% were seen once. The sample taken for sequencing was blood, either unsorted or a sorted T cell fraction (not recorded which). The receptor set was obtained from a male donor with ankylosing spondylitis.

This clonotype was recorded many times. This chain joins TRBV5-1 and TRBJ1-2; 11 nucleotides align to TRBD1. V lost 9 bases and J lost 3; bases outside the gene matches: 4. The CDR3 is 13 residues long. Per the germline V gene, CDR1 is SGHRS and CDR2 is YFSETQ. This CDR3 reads CATSGQGDYGYTF. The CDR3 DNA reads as TGCGCCACCTCGGGACAGGGGGACTATGGCTACACCTTC.

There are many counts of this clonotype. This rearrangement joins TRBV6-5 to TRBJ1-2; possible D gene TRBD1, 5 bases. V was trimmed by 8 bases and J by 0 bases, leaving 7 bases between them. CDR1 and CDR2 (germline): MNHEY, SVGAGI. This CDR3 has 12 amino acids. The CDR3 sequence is CASATANYGYTF. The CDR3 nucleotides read TGTGCCAGCGCGACAGCTAACTATGGCTACACCTTC.

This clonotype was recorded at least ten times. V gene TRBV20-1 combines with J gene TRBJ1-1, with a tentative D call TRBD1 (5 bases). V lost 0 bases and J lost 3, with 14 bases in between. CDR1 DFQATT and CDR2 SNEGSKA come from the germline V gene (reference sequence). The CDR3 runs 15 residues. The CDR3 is CSARDLEGMDTEAFF. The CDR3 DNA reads TGCAGTGCTAGAGATCTAGAGGGGATGGACACTGAAGCTTTCTTT.

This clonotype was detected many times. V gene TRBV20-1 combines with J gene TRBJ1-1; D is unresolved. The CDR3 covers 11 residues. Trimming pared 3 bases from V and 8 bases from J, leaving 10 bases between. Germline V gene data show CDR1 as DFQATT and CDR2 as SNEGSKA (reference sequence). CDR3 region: CSASGRTEAFF. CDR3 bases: TGCAGTGCTAGTGGGAGAACCGAAGCTTTCTTT.

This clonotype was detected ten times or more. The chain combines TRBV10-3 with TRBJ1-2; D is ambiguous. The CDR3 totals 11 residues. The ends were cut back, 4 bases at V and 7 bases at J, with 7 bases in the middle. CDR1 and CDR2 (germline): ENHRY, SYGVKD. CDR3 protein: CAISGEFGYTF. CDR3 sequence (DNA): TGTGCCATCAGTGGAGAGTTTGGCTACACCTTC.

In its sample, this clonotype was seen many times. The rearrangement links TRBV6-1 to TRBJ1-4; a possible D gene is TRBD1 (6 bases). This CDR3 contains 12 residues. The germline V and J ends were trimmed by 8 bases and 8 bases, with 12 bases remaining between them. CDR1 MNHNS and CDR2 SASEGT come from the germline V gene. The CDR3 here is CASFHRAEKLFF. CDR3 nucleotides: TGTGCCAGCTTTCACAGGGCAGAAAAACTGTTTTTT.

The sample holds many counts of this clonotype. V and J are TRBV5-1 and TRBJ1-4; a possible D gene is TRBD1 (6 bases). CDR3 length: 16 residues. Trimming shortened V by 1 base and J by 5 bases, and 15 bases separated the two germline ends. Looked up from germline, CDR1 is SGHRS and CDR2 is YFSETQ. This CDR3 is CASSLWARGSNEKLFF. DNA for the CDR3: TGCGCCAGCAGCTTGTGGGCGAGGGGGAGCAATGAAAAACTGTTTTTT.

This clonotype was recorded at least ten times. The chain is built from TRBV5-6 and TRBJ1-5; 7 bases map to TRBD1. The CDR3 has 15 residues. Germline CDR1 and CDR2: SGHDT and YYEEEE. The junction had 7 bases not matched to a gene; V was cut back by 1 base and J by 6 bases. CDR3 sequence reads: CASSLREGARQPQHF. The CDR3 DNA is TGTGCCAGCAGCTTGAGGGAGGGGGCGCGTCAGCCCCAGCATTTT.

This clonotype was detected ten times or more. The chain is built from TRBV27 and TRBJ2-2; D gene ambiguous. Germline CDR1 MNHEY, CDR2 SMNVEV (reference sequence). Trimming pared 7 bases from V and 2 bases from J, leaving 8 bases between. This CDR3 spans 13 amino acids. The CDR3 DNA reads TGTGCCAGCAAATTCACCAACACCGGGGAGCTGTTTTTT. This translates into CASKFTNTGELFF.

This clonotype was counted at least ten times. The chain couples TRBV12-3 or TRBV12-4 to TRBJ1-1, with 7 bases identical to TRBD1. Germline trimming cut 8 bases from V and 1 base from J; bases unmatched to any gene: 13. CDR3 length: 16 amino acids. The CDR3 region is CASSVQQGLRNTEAFF. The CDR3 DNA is TGTGCCAGCTCTGTTCAACAGGGGCTGAGGAACACTGAAGCTTTCTTT.

Here the CDR3 reads CASSYRVGVNNEQFF. The CDR3 DNA sequence: TGTGCCAGCAGCTACAGGGTAGGAGTAAACAATGAGCAGTTCTTC. The rearrangement links TRBV5-5 to TRBJ2-1; D might be TRBD1 (6 bases). The germline V gene has CDR1 SGHKS and CDR2 YYEKEE (reference sequence). Trimming stripped 3 bases from V and 5 bases from J, with 15 bases between. CDR3 length equals 15 residues.

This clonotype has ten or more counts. The CDR3 DNA follows: TGCAGTGCTCCGGCCTTGAACACTGAAGCTTTCTTT. Protein: CSAPALNTEAFF. The rearrangement uses TRBV20-1 and TRBJ1-1, with D unclear. Trimming removed 5 bases at V and 0 bases at J, with 7 bases between. The germline gives CDR1 DFQATT, CDR2 SNEGSKA (reference sequence). The CDR3 loop spans 12 amino acids.

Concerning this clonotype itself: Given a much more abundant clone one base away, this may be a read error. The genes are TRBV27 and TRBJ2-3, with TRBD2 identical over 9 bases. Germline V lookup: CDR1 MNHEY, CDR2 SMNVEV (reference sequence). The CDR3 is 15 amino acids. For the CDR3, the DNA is TGTGCCAGCAGTTCTAGCGGGACTTGGACAGATCCGCAGTATTTT. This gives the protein CASSSSGTWTDPQYF.

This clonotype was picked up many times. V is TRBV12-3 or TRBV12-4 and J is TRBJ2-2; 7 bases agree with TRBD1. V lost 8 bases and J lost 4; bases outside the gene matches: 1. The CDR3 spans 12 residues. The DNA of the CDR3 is TGTGCCAGCCACAGGGGCACCGGGGAGCTGTTTTTT. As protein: CASHRGTGELFF.

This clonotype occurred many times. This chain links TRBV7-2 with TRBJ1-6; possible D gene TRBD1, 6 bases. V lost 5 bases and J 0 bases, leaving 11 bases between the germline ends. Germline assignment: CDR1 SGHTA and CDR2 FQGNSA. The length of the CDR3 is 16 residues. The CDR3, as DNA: TGTGCCAGCAGCACGGACAGTAGCTCCTATAATTCACCCCTCCACTTT. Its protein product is CASSTDSSSYNSPLHF.

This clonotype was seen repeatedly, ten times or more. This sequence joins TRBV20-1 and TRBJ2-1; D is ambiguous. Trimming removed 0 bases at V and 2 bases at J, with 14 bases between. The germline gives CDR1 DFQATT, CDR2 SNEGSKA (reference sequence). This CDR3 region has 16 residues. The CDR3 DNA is TGCAGTGCTAGAGATCGGCAGCAAGGAGCCTACAATGAGCAGTTCTTC. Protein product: CSARDRQQGAYNEQFF.

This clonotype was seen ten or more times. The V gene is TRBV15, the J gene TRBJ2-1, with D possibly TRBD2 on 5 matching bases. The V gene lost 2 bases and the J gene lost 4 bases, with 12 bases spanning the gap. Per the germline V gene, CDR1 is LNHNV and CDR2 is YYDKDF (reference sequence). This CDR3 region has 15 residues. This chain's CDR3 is CATSRRNERYNEQFF. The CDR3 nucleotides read TGTGCCACCAGCAGAAGGAACGAGCGGTACAATGAGCAGTTCTTC.

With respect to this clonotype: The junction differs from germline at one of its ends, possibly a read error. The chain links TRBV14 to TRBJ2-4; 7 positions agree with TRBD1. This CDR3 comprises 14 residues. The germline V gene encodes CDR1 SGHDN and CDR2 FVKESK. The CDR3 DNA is TGTGCCAGCAGCCAAGGAAGGGGGCGAGACATGCAGTACTTC. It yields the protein CASSQGRGRDMQYF.